One TCR beta chain is described in this entry. The target antigen is unknown. TCRdb re-called the reads through MiXCR, storing one row per CDR3 protein. The table has some 500,000 distinct CDR3 sequences, 40% seen once; the top ten hold over 45%. The record originates from a study of T cell repertoires in cytomegalovirus infection. At the level of the study: Recently identified HLA-C-restricted and well-studied HLA-B-restricted CMV epitopes were used. Indications came from public TCR beta signatures; they pointed to CMV infection and to a matching HLA type. Study-level points and caveats: Of the TCR beta families, the public ones yielded a cumulative frequency that identified carriers of CMV plus the relevant HLA.

The CDR3 is 13 amino acids. The germline V and J ends were trimmed by 3 bases and 5 bases, with 10 bases remaining between them. From germline, CDR1 is MDHEN and CDR2 SYDVKM. Sequenced material: cultured PBMCs, taken from culture after CMV antigen stimulation. The V call is TRBV28, the J call TRBJ2-5; D perhaps matches TRBD2 (5 bases). The receptor comes from a human donor in good health (CMV status not recorded). Some clones in this sample may be carry-over from other donors' samples. CDR3 nucleotides: TGTGCCAGCAGTTTCCACGGACTGGAGACCCAGTACTTC. Its protein product is CASSFHGLETQYF.